The 3 T cell receptor beta chains listed next were all sequenced from one sample in a study of blood T cell repertoires in COVID-19. Assay used: immunoSEQ multiplex PCR; TCRdb lists only in-frame clones, some missing. The sample has more than 200,000 clones; roughly 91% are singletons. Material for sequencing was PBMCs or T cells enriched from blood (not recorded which). These receptor sequences come from a man between 25 and 39 years old in a cohort exposed to, infected with or recovered from COVID-19 (not recorded which).

The V gene is TRBV11-3, the J gene TRBJ2-1; weak D call: TRBD2 (6 bases). V was cut by 4 bases and J by 6 bases, with 13 bases left in between. CDR3 length: 14 residues. Germline CDR1 SGHNT, CDR2 YENEEA. CDR3 DNA sequence: TGTGCCAGCAGCTCCGACAACGGGGGCAATGAGCAGTTCTTC. Protein product: CASSSDNGGNEQFF.

This clone was counted between two and nine times. The rearrangement links TRBV24-1 to TRBJ1-4; 7 bases align to TRBD1. With 4 bases clipped from V and 5 bases from J, the junction kept 6 bases outside the gene matches. Germline V gene sequence: CDR1 KGHDR, CDR2 SFDVKD. The CDR3 has 15 amino acids. The CDR3, as DNA: TGTGCCACCAGTGAGGGACAGAGAAAAAATGAAAAACTGTTTTTT. Amino acid sequence: CATSEGQRKNEKLFF.

The J gene is TRBJ2-3, the V gene TRBV6-5; D is perhaps TRBD1 (6 bases). Germline V CDR1 and CDR2: MNHEY, SVGAGI. The CDR3 extends over 14 amino acids. Trimming took off 0 bases at V and 10 bases at J, with 14 bases between the two ends. The CDR3 region has the DNA TGTGCCAGCAGTTACTCCAATTACAGGGTCGCGCAGTATTTT. Translation gives CASSYSNYRVAQYF.